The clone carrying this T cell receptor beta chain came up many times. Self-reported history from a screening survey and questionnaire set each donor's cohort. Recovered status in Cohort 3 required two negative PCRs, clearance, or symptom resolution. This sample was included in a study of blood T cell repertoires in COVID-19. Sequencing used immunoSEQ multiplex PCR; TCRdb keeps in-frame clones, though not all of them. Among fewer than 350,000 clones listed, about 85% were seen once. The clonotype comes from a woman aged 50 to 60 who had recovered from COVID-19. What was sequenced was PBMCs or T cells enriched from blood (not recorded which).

The CDR3 nucleotides are TGTGCCAGCAGCTTGGCAGGGGCAACAGATACGCAGTATTTT. It encodes CASSLAGATDTQYF. The chain links TRBV7-3 to TRBJ2-3, with TRBD1 as a possible D gene (6 bases). The CDR3 totals 14 residues. Deletions cut 3 bases from V and 3 bases from J, with 10 bases between. Per germline, CDR1 SGHTA and CDR2 FQGTGA.